This entry concerns a single T cell receptor beta chain. Its antigen is currently not known. No qualities accompany the bases; no much larger clone lies one base away. Library construction relied on the immunoSEQ multiplex PCR assay. For most patients, genomic DNA was isolated with the Qiagen DNeasy Blood and Tissue Kit and shipped frozen to Adaptive Biotechnologies for TCR sequencing. For most patients, high-throughput TCR-beta CDR3 sequencing of genomic DNA was performed by Adaptive Biotechnologies. In the paper's pipeline: TCR sequencing data for more than 15 patients were retrieved from Adaptive's ImmunoSEQ software; three other patients were processed with MiXCR and VDJtools. To correct CD4 versus CD8 sorting errors, any sequence found in both subsets at a frequency ratio below 5:1 was removed. Because the origin of CDR3 nucleotide sequences shared between donor and recipient could not be assigned, those sequences were removed. To be classed as alloreactive, a clone needed at least 2-fold expansion over unstimulated cells and a minimum CFSE-low frequency of 0.002% (template counts) or 0.001% (read counts). Clones were considered mappable if detected in sequenced pre-transplant spleen, lymph node, or MLR CFSE-low populations of the donor or recipient. Cumulative frequency of alloreactive clones was calculated as a percentage of all sequences weighted by copy number. Here the immuneACCESS table is served through TCRdb, limited to in-frame sequences with V and J called. Missing clones are a known gap in these copies; in checked studies unresolved V genes cover under half, and the rest lacks a known reason. V and J calls plus clone size are reproduced from that table; the DNA served to infer D and trimming. The sample includes about 85,000 clones, with 80% to 95% observed a single time. 7.6% of the sample is in the top ten clones.

This record belongs to a study of graft-versus-host responses after intestinal transplantation (dated by TCRdb to the early 2020s). With respect to the entire study: Multivisceral, liver-intestinal, or isolated intestinal transplants were received by the recipients. Samples from three later patients were sequenced in-house on an Illumina MiSeq with MiXCR processing rather than by the commercial service. A cohort of roughly 25 intestinal transplant recipients, including one retransplant, was enrolled, and a few patients lacking pretransplant specimens were excluded. A peak of at least 4% donor T cells among recipient peripheral blood mononuclear cells was the definition used for donor T cell macrochimerism. After intestinal transplantation, graft-versus-host and host-versus-graft alloreactive T cell clones in the graft, circulation and bone marrow were tracked using bulk TCR-beta CDR3 sequencing. Every recipient was given anti-thymocyte globulin induction, then maintenance tacrolimus and steroids for about 3 years. Alloreactive clones were identified by sequencing pre-transplant mixed lymphocyte reaction products and comparing these products with unstimulated pre-transplant donor and recipient T cells. The investigation overall reported the following: GvH clones were detected in recipient bone marrow, and some appeared earlier in ileal mucosa or blood, consistent with an intestinal mucosal origin. The relatively low number and heterogeneity of intestinal transplant patients limited the conclusions. Peak levels of circulating GvH clones were associated with declines in HvG clones early after transplant. In the allografts of patients with donor T cell macrochimerism, GvH to HvG T cell clonal ratios were high.

V is reduced by 3 bases and J by 3 bases, leaving a spacing of 11 bases between them. The CDR3, from cysteine to phenylalanine, totals 14 residues. CDR3 DNA only is kept here, 42 bases in frame from base 1. The germline V gene yields SGHAT for CDR1 and FQNNGV for CDR2. The sample's time point label, decoded: cells obtained before transplantation from donor or recipient. CD3+CD4+ and CD3+CD8+ populations were FACS-sorted from unstimulated pre-transplant donor and recipient cells taken from spleen or lymph nodes. The chain is made from TRBV11-2 and TRBJ2-5, with TRBD2 tentatively as D gene (6 bases match). The material was unstimulated CD8+ T cells sorted from spleen or lymph node cells, obtained before transplant. This receptor was identified in a human donor who was the organ donor for an intestinal transplant. The CDR3 amino acid sequence is: CASSLGGVKETQYF. The DNA is as follows: TGTGCCAGCAGCTTGGGCGGGGTTAAAGAGACCCAGTACTTC.